Following are 6 T cell receptor beta chains from one sample sequenced in a study of identical twins. TCRdb reanalysed the 5' RACE reads using MiXCR and keeps one entry per CDR3 protein. Here the sample spans about 890,000 distinct CDR3 sequences, 12% being singletons. In addition, the sample was reused for a study of yellow fever vaccine responses in identical twins.

Source material: PBMCs. The receptors here all came from a woman between 18 and 29 years old in good health.

The chain has TRBV7-3 and TRBJ2-2; D is perhaps TRBD1 (7 bases). The ends were cut back, 5 bases at V and 2 bases at J, with 15 bases in the middle. CDR1 and CDR2 (germline): SGHTA, FQGTGA. This CDR3 has 16 residues. This CDR3 is CASSQAEGANTGELFF. In nucleotides, the CDR3 is TGTGCCAGCAGCCAAGCGGAGGGGGCTAACACCGGGGAGCTGTTTTTT.

This clonotype has a handful of counts. The chain couples TRBV20-1 to TRBJ2-5; D possibly corresponds to TRBD2 (7 bases). The CDR3 contains 12 residues. In germline, CDR1 is DFQATT, CDR2 SNEGSKA (reference sequence). CDR3 in amino acids: CSGEGEQETQYF. The DNA of the CDR3 is TGCTCTGGGGAGGGGGAGCAAGAGACCCAGTACTTC.

This clonotype was detected a few times. DNA of the CDR3: TGTGCCAGCAGCCCCCCTAGCGGAGGGGTCTACGAGCAGTACTTC. Translating it yields CASSPPSGGVYEQYF. The chain combines TRBV11-2 with TRBJ2-7; the match to TRBD2 covers 7 bases. Trimming removed 5 bases from V and 3 bases from J; junction bases left unmatched: 10. CDR1 is SGHAT, CDR2 FQNNGV, per germline. The CDR3 sequence is 15 residues long.

V and J are TRBV2 and TRBJ1-4; no firm D call. The CDR3 consists of 15 residues. V was trimmed by 5 bases and J by 6 bases, leaving 16 bases between them. Germline values: CDR1 SNHLY, CDR2 FYNNEI. CDR3 in DNA: TGTGCCAGCAGTCTAACAGTGAGGAGCTATGAAAAACTGTTTTTT. Amino acid sequence: CASSLTVRSYEKLFF.

The chain employs TRBV11-2 and TRBJ2-7; 14 bases are a match to TRBD2. This CDR3 is built from 16 residues. J lost 5 bases, V lost 3 bases, and 6 bases had no gene match. Germline V lookup: CDR1 SGHAT, CDR2 FQNNGV. As DNA, the CDR3 is TGTGCCAGCAGCTTTCTTGGGACTAGCGGGAGCCACGAGCAGTACTTC. Translating gives CASSFLGTSGSHEQYF.

The rearrangement links TRBV7-3 to TRBJ2-6; a weak D match, TRBD1 (6 bases). There are 17 residues in the CDR3. CDR1 and CDR2 from the germline V gene are SGHTA and FQGTGA. V was cut by 5 bases and J by 0 bases, with 14 bases left in between. The CDR3 nucleotides are TGTGCCAGCAGCCCAGGACAGCTTAGCTCTGGGGCCAACGTCCTGACTTTC. Translation gives CASSPGQLSSGANVLTF.